The clone carrying this T cell receptor (beta chain) is categorized as large. From germline, CDR1 is LGHNA and CDR2 YSLEER. The CDR3 is 17 amino acids. The V and J ends lost 0 bases and 4 bases respectively, with 16 bases between them. Live CD3+CD8+TCRalphabeta+ cells were sorted into four subsets by PD-1 and/or TIGIT. The data were obtained in a study of circulating CD8 cells and anti-PD-1 response in melanoma. Study-wide background: Nivolumab was given intravenously at 3 mg/kg every 2 weeks.

Using 15 ng of total RNA, TCR libraries were made with the QIAseq Immune Repertoire TCR panel. MiXCR was run by TCRdb on the reads, yielding one entry per CDR3 protein. The table has hundreds of distinct CDR3 sequences, around 5.9% seen once. This chain uses TRBV4-3 with TRBJ2-1; the D gene is possibly TRBD1 (5 bases). The sequence was obtained from a human donor with melanoma. The sample was CD8+ T cells from PBMCs, taken at baseline or after one month of anti-PD-1 therapy (not recorded which). The CDR3 sequence is CASSQDRVDMGYNEQFF. Written as DNA, the CDR3 is TGCGCCAGCAGCCAAGATCGAGTGGACATGGGTTACAATGAGCAGTTCTTC.